A single sample is the source of the 21 T cell receptor beta chains below, sequenced in a study of blood T cell repertoires in COVID-19. Only in-frame clones appear in the TCRdb table, and some are missing; sequencing was by immunoSEQ multiplex PCR. Here the sample spans 130,000 to 150,000 clones, 75% to 90% being singletons. The specimen sequenced was PBMCs or T cells enriched from blood (not recorded which). All receptors derive from a woman between 40 and 55 years old who had been exposed to COVID-19.

V usage is TRBV10-3 and J usage is TRBJ2-7; D remains ambiguous. Germline V lookup: CDR1 ENHRY, CDR2 SYGVKD. V lost 4 bases and J 9 bases, leaving 13 bases between the germline ends. This CDR3 has 12 amino acids. In DNA form, the CDR3 reads TGTGCCATCAGTGCCTCAGACACTGTGCAGTACTTC. This gives the protein CAISASDTVQYF.

This clone was detected a few times. The gene calls are TRBV19 and TRBJ2-7; the match to TRBD1 covers 9 bases. The germline V gene has CDR1 LNHDA and CDR2 SQIVND (reference sequence). The CDR3 length is 17 residues. Trimming at V came to 4 bases and at J to 1 base, leaving 11 bases not matched to a gene. This chain's CDR3 is CASSSTGGLQLSYEQYF. The CDR3 DNA sequence: TGTGCCAGTAGTAGCACAGGGGGCCTCCAGTTGTCCTACGAGCAGTACTTC.

This clone has a handful of counts. The rearrangement uses TRBV27 and TRBJ1-2; perhaps TRBD1 as D (6 bases). Trimming removed 8 bases at V and 8 bases at J, with 15 bases between. This CDR3 has 12 residues. CDR1 and CDR2 from the germline V gene are MNHEY and SMNVEV (reference sequence). CDR3 sequence: CASGSTGPGYTF. In DNA, the CDR3 is TGTGCCAGCGGCAGCACAGGGCCGGGCTACACCTTC.

This sequence joins TRBV19 and TRBJ1-5; 7 nucleotides align to TRBD1. Germline CDR1 and CDR2: LNHDA and SQIVND (reference sequence). This CDR3 region has 14 residues. V shed 4 bases and J 7 bases; nucleotides not matched to a gene: 7. The CDR3 spells CASSTYRGEQPQHF. CDR3 sequence (DNA): TGTGCCAGTAGTACTTACAGGGGAGAGCAGCCCCAGCATTTT. Based on the CDR3 plus reference TRBV19 and TRBJ1-5, the full variable domain is DGGITQSPKYLFRKEGQNVTLSCEQNLNHDAMYWYRQDPGQGLRLIYYSQIVNDFQKGDIAEGYSVSREKKESFPLTVTSAQKNPTAFYLCASSTYRGEQPQHFGDGTRLSIL.

This rearrangement joins TRBV5-8 to TRBJ1-4; the D gene is possibly TRBD1 (6 bases). V shed 1 base and J shed 8 bases, with 12 bases lying between them. Germline CDR1 is SGHTS and CDR2 is YDEGEE. The CDR3 contains 14 residues. The CDR3 bases are TGTGCCAGCAGCTTGAGACAGGTTGACGAAAAACTGTTTTTT. Translation: CASSLRQVDEKLFF.

This rearrangement joins TRBV9 to TRBJ2-7; 7 bases are a match to TRBD2. This CDR3 is built from 14 residues. The junction had 6 bases not matched to a gene; V was cut back by 0 bases and J by 6 bases. Germline values: CDR1 SGDLS, CDR2 YYNGEE. CDR3 loop: CASSVAFGGGEQYF. CDR3 DNA: TGTGCCAGCAGCGTAGCTTTTGGCGGGGGCGAGCAGTACTTC.

The chain combines TRBV5-1 with TRBJ2-5, with TRBD1 matching over 8 bases. From germline, CDR1 is SGHRS and CDR2 YFSETQ. The CDR3 runs to 14 residues. V trimming: 3 bases; J trimming: 5 bases; junction bases outside the gene matches: 6. In nucleotides, the CDR3 is TGCGCCAGCAGCTCCGGGACAGGTCAGGAGACCCAGTACTTC. Protein: CASSSGTGQETQYF.

This clone was seen a single time. CDR3 bases: TGTGCCAGCCAAGGGACAGTTGATTACAATGAGCAGTTCTTC. Its translation: CASQGTVDYNEQFF. The chain couples TRBV2 to TRBJ2-1; TRBD1 matches 7 bases. This CDR3 is built from 14 residues. With V trimmed by 8 bases and J by 4 bases, 8 bases remained unmatched. Germline V gene lookup returns CDR1 SNHLY and CDR2 FYNNEI.

The chain links TRBV28 to TRBJ1-2, with 7 bases lining up with TRBD1. Losses at the gene ends were 4 bases for V and 4 bases for J; bases not matched to a gene: 12. The CDR3 runs to 16 residues. Germline V gene sequence: CDR1 MDHEN, CDR2 SYDVKM. The DNA for the CDR3 is TGTGCCAGCAGTTCTCTGAACAGGGGTGGTAGCTATGGCTACACCTTC. Its protein is CASSSLNRGGSYGYTF.

This clone showed up just a few times. The chain uses TRBV4-3 and TRBJ2-1, with D perhaps TRBD2 (6 bases). Looked up from germline, CDR1 is LGHNA and CDR2 is YSLEER. The CDR3 is 15 amino acids. V gave up 2 bases and J gave up 6 bases, with 14 bases separating them. The CDR3 DNA is TGCGCCAGCAGCCAACCAAGCGGAGGGGTCAATGAGCAGTTCTTC. This sequence encodes CASSQPSGGVNEQFF.

The chain has TRBV4-1 and TRBJ2-4; TRBD1 aligns across 10 bases. J was trimmed by 4 bases and V by 8 bases; bases with no gene match: 5. The CDR3 consists of 14 residues. Germline V gene sequence: CDR1 MGHRA, CDR2 YSYEKL. CDR3 nucleotide sequence: TGCGCCAGCGGACCGGGACAGGGGAAAAACATTCAGTACTTC. It codes for CASGPGQGKNIQYF.

This clone has just a few counts. The chain employs TRBV4-3 and TRBJ2-7; TRBD2 agrees at 8 bases. V was pared by 2 bases and J by 3 bases, with 6 bases of the junction left unmatched. CDR3 length equals 15 residues. Germline loops: CDR1 LGHNA, CDR2 YSLEER. CDR3 sequence reads: CASSQYSGGIYEQYF. CDR3 nucleotides: TGCGCCAGCAGCCAATACTCGGGAGGGATCTACGAGCAGTACTTC.

The chain recombines TRBV5-6 with TRBJ1-6; no definite D call. This CDR3 spans 14 amino acids. Trimming removed 5 bases at V and 10 bases at J, with 16 bases between. The germline V gene encodes CDR1 SGHDT and CDR2 YYEEEE. The CDR3 sequence: CASRSGEGASPLHF. DNA of the CDR3: TGTGCCAGCAGATCCGGGGAAGGAGCCTCACCCCTCCACTTT. Based on the CDR3 plus reference TRBV5-6 and TRBJ1-6, the full variable domain is DAGVTQSPTHLIKTRGQQVTLRCSPKSGHDTVSWYQQALGQGPQFIFQYYEEEERQRGNFPDRFSGHQFPNYSSELNVNALLLGDSALYLCASRSGEGASPLHFGNGTRLTVT.

The chain's CDR3 is CASSYETVMNEQFF. CDR3 DNA sequence: TGTGCCAGCAGTTACGAGACAGTGATGAATGAGCAGTTCTTC. This sequence joins TRBV6-2 or TRBV6-3 and TRBJ2-1; D possibly corresponds to TRBD1 (5 bases). Trimming removed 2 bases from V and 7 bases from J, with 12 bases in between. This CDR3 is built from 14 residues. Germline CDR1 and CDR2: MNHEY and SVGEGT.

A few counts support this clone. The chain joins TRBV25-1 to TRBJ1-2, with TRBD1 as a possible D gene (5 bases). The CDR3 extends over 13 amino acids. Trimming took off 3 bases at V and 7 bases at J, with 12 bases between the two ends. The germline CDR1 and CDR2 sequences are MGHDK and SYGVNS. CDR3 residues: CASSETREAGYTF. In DNA form, the CDR3 reads TGTGCCAGCAGTGAGACCAGGGAGGCTGGCTACACCTTC.

V usage is TRBV18 and J usage is TRBJ2-1; D perhaps matches TRBD2 (5 bases). This CDR3 comprises 15 residues. The germline gives CDR1 KGHSH, CDR2 LQKENI. Trimming took off 3 bases at V and 2 bases at J, with 11 bases between the two ends. The CDR3 region has the DNA TGTGCCAGCTCACCCTCACTAGGGACCTACAATGAGCAGTTCTTC. This gives the protein CASSPSLGTYNEQFF.

The rearrangement joins TRBV28 to TRBJ1-1; the D gene is possibly TRBD1 (5 bases). From germline, CDR1 is MDHEN and CDR2 SYDVKM. The CDR3 spans 15 residues. Trimming stripped 4 bases from V and 0 bases from J, with 12 bases between. The CDR3, as DNA: TGTGCCAGCAGTTCACCCCAGGGTCTGAACACTGAAGCTTTCTTT. Protein: CASSSPQGLNTEAFF.

This chain links TRBV20-1 with TRBJ1-6; the match to TRBD1 covers 7 bases. The CDR3 is made up of 13 amino acids. Germline V lookup: CDR1 DFQATT, CDR2 SNEGSKA (reference sequence). J lost 8 bases, V lost 3 bases, and 4 bases had no gene match. This CDR3 is CSASVTGDSPLHF. CDR3 bases: TGCAGTGCTAGTGTCACAGGGGATTCACCCCTCCACTTT.

There are a few counts of this clone. This chain joins TRBV7-9 and TRBJ2-3; TRBD2 matches 7 bases. This CDR3 is built from 13 residues. CDR1 and CDR2 (germline): SEHNR, FQNEAQ (reference sequence). Trimming at V came to 6 bases and at J to 4 bases, leaving 4 bases not matched to a gene. The CDR3 spells CASSGGRADTQYF. CDR3 nucleotide sequence: TGTGCCAGCAGTGGAGGGAGGGCAGATACGCAGTATTTT.

This chain links TRBV6-2 or TRBV6-3 with TRBJ1-5; D remains ambiguous. Per the germline V gene, CDR1 is MNHEY and CDR2 is SVGEGT. This CDR3 contains 16 residues. Trimming pared 1 base from V and 3 bases from J, leaving 13 bases between. CDR3 sequence (DNA): TGTGCCAGCAGTTACTTTAGGCAGGCCGCCAATCAGCCCCAGCATTTT. This encodes CASSYFRQAANQPQHF.

This clone has just a few counts. This rearrangement joins TRBV19 to TRBJ1-1; TRBD1 matches 7 bases. Losses at the gene ends were 5 bases for V and 0 bases for J; bases not matched to a gene: 6. CDR3 length equals 15 residues. Germline V lookup: CDR1 LNHDA, CDR2 SQIVND (reference sequence). In DNA, the CDR3 is TGTGCCAGTAGTCCCAGGGGGAGCTTGAACACTGAAGCTTTCTTT. Its protein product is CASSPRGSLNTEAFF. The complete variable domain, with remaining parts taken from reference TRBV19 and TRBJ1-1, reads DGGITQSPKYLFRKEGQNVTLSCEQNLNHDAMYWYRQDPGQGLRLIYYSQIVNDFQKGDIAEGYSVSREKKESFPLTVTSAQKNPTAFYLCASSPRGSLNTEAFFGQGTRLTVV.